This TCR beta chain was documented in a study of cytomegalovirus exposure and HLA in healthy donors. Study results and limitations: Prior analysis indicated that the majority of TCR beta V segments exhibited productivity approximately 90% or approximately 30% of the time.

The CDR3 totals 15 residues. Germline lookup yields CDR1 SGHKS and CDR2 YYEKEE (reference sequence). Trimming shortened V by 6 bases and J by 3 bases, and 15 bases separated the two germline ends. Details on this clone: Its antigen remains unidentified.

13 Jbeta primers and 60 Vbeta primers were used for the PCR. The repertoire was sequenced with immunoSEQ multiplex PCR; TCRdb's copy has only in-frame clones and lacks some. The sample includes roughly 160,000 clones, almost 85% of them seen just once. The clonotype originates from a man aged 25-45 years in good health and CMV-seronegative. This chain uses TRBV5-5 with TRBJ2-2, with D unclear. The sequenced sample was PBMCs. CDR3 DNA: TGTGCCAGCACCTCCCGGATAACAGACACCGGGGAGCTGTTTTTT. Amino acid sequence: CASTSRITDTGELFF.